These T cell receptor beta chains were read from a single sample in a study of early T cells in non-severe SARS-CoV-2 infection. Each CDR3 protein gets one entry after TCRdb re-called the 5' RACE reads with MiXCR. The data hold roughly 69,000 distinct CDR3 sequences, with 9% to 10% observed a single time. This specimen was whole blood, taken at baseline. These receptors originate from an adult who was a healthcare worker with PCR-confirmed SARS-CoV-2 infection or an uninfected control (not recorded which). The conserved cysteine and the conserved F or W are not part of the CDR3 here.

J gene: TRBJ1-1
V gene: TRBV29-1
CDR3 protein: SVEGRVTEAF

J gene: TRBJ1-1
V gene: TRBV19
CDR3 protein: ASSFPGGDTEAF

J gene: TRBJ1-5
V gene: TRBV28
CDR3 protein: ASRPLLGVGGNQPQH

J gene: TRBJ1-2
V gene: TRBV12-3/TRBV12-4
CDR3 protein: ASSSRGQNYGYT

J gene: TRBJ2-2
V gene: TRBV24-1
CDR3 protein: ATSGGLAGQNTGELF

J gene: TRBJ2-1
V gene: TRBV6-2/TRBV6-3
CDR3 protein: ASSTIKGRPSYNEQF

J gene: TRBJ2-1
V gene: TRBV4-2
CDR3 protein: ASSHPSGRNNNEQF

J gene: TRBJ1-5
V gene: TRBV20-1
CDR3 protein: SARQGAGSQPQH

J gene: TRBJ2-7
V gene: TRBV7-9
CDR3 protein: ASSFRTGEQY

J gene: TRBJ2-1
V gene: TRBV4-3
CDR3 protein: ASSQGLAGVNEQF

J gene: TRBJ1-6
V gene: TRBV4-2
CDR3 protein: ASSQGARGALSSPLH

J gene: TRBJ2-2
V gene: TRBV6-2/TRBV6-3
CDR3 protein: ASSYVSTGELF

J gene: TRBJ2-7
V gene: TRBV6-5
CDR3 protein: ASRRPGGEQY

J gene: TRBJ1-2
V gene: TRBV7-6
CDR3 protein: ASSLRQDNYGYT

J gene: TRBJ2-1
V gene: TRBV20-1
CDR3 protein: SARDPSGMTGV

J gene: TRBJ2-3
V gene: TRBV7-9
CDR3 protein: ASILAGGGDTQY

J gene: TRBJ2-1
V gene: TRBV18
CDR3 protein: ASSPTAGAPPNEQF

J gene: TRBJ2-7
V gene: TRBV29-1
CDR3 protein: SVEDGAGMAYEQY

J gene: TRBJ2-7
V gene: TRBV28
CDR3 protein: ASRGQGYSYEQY

J gene: TRBJ2-1
V gene: TRBV7-2
CDR3 protein: ASSLLARASYNEQF

J gene: TRBJ1-1
V gene: TRBV5-4
CDR3 protein: ASSYRDSASPEAF

J gene: TRBJ1-1
V gene: TRBV6-6
CDR3 protein: ASNGHGATEAF

J gene: TRBJ1-5
V gene: TRBV20-1
CDR3 protein: SARDIVSNQPQH

J gene: TRBJ2-3
V gene: TRBV20-1
CDR3 protein: SALPSGSTDTQY

J gene: TRBJ2-7
V gene: TRBV5-6
CDR3 protein: ASRTRTSGTYEQY

J gene: TRBJ2-2
V gene: TRBV6-2/TRBV6-3
CDR3 protein: ASSRGRSTGELF

J gene: TRBJ1-1
V gene: TRBV29-1
CDR3 protein: SVWGQKAF

J gene: TRBJ2-2
V gene: TRBV4-3
CDR3 protein: ASSQEARAGELF

J gene: TRBJ1-2
V gene: TRBV6-5
CDR3 protein: ASSWRGGYT

J gene: TRBJ2-7
V gene: TRBV28
CDR3 protein: ASTQQGTEQY

J gene: TRBJ2-1
V gene: TRBV7-9
CDR3 protein: ASSLSLLNPYNEQF

J gene: TRBJ2-3
V gene: TRBV6-2/TRBV6-3
CDR3 protein: ASSHAGGGTDTQY

J gene: TRBJ2-1
V gene: TRBV11-2
CDR3 protein: ASSLTAGADNEQF

J gene: TRBJ2-7
V gene: TRBV10-3
CDR3 protein: AISAGQTYEQY

J gene: TRBJ2-1
V gene: TRBV29-1
CDR3 protein: SVEVAQGLQF

J gene: TRBJ1-6
V gene: TRBV7-2
CDR3 protein: ASSFRPDYNSPLH

J gene: TRBJ2-1
V gene: TRBV7-9
CDR3 protein: ASSLGSGLAEGPDYEQF

J gene: TRBJ2-1
V gene: TRBV28
CDR3 protein: ASANTPTWNEQF